This T cell receptor (beta chain) was recorded in a study of blood T cell repertoires in COVID-19. Study-wide background: From T cells, B-cell-depleted T cells, or PBMCs came the material, which was cDNA or gDNA.

This table comes from immunoSEQ multiplex PCR, and its TCRdb copy is limited to in-frame clones, with some not included. The table includes around 200,000 clones, more than 70% detected once. Everyone who took part was 18 to 89 years old, and they came from 20 to 25 US areas. Participants were placed into cohorts based on the clinical history they reported. Trimming cost V 5 bases and J 6 bases; bases outside gene matches: 12. This CDR3 contains 16 residues. Germline V gene sequence: CDR1 SGHKS, CDR2 YYEKEE (reference sequence). The chain recombines TRBV5-5 with TRBJ2-3; 10 bases map to TRBD2. The clonotype comes from a man between 35 and 55 years old with acute COVID-19. The specimen was PBMCs or T cells enriched from blood (not recorded which). The CDR3 coding sequence is TGTGCCAGCAGAAGGACTAGCGGAGGAGGTTGGGATACGCAGTATTTT. Translation: CASRRTSGGGWDTQYF. Combining the CDR3 with reference TRBV5-5 and TRBJ2-3 gives the whole variable domain DAGVTQSPTHLIKTRGQQVTLRCSPISGHKSVSWYQQVLGQGPQFIFQYYEKEERGRGNFPDRFSARQFPNYSSELNVNALLLGDSALYLCASRRTSGGGWDTQYFGPGTRLTVL.